The present T cell receptor beta chain was sequenced within a study of T cell clonality in common variable immunodeficiency. Broader study findings: Compared with controls, CVID subjects had fewer shared TCRbeta clones. Fewer deletions and N-nucleotide insertions were reportedly seen in common variable immunodeficiency TCR beta sequences.

In regard to this clone: Its antigen is still unknown.

Equal genomic DNA amounts from CVID and control samples were sequenced. Profiled with immunoSEQ multiplex PCR; TCRdb holds only in-frame clones, not every one. Observed in the sample are about 14,000 clones, none of them singletons. Replacement immunoglobulin had been given to every CVID subject for at least one year. The TCR sequence derives from a human donor with common variable immunodeficiency. Sequencing input: peripheral blood mononuclear cells.

CDR3 DNA (partial): TGTGCCAGTAGTATGGGTGGGCCCTACAATGAG. Its translation is CASSMGGPYNE. The full CDR3 protein is CASSMGGPYNEQFF. The chain employs TRBV19 and TRBJ2-1; unclear D gene. Coverage ceases 3 residues before the CDR3 finishes, and the germline J gene fills in the end. V lost 3 bases and J 2 bases, leaving 8 bases between the germline ends. Per the germline V gene, CDR1 is LNHDA and CDR2 is SQIVND (reference sequence). This CDR3 is 14 amino acids long.